A single sample gave rise to the 6 T cell receptor beta chains below, sequenced in a study of CD8 T cells in ankylosing spondylitis. Each CDR3 protein gets one entry after TCRdb re-called the 5' RACE reads with MiXCR. Of 250,000 or so distinct CDR3 sequences in the sample, roughly a quarter were seen once. Sequencing was performed on blood, either unsorted or a sorted T cell fraction (not recorded which). These receptors all stem from a male donor with ankylosing spondylitis or in good health (not recorded which).

This clonotype was recorded many times. The chain has TRBV11-2 and TRBJ1-5; TRBD1 might be the D (5 bases). The germline V gene encodes CDR1 SGHAT and CDR2 FQNNGV. The CDR3 extends over 13 amino acids. Trimming removed 6 bases from V and 5 bases from J, with 11 bases in between. CDR3 sequence reads: CASSMTAYQPQHF. DNA for the CDR3: TGTGCCAGCAGTATGACAGCCTATCAGCCCCAGCATTTT. The whole variable domain, filled in from reference TRBV11-2 and TRBJ1-5, reads EAGVAQSPRYKIIEKRQSVAFWCNPISGHATLYWYQQILGQGPKLLIQFQNNGVVDDSQLPKDRFSAERLKGVDSTLKIQPAKLEDSAVYLCASSMTAYQPQHFGDGTRLSIL.

The V and J genes are TRBV2 and TRBJ2-5; D may be TRBD1 (6 bases). Germline assignment: CDR1 SNHLY and CDR2 FYNNEI. V gave up 8 bases and J gave up 7 bases, with 11 bases separating them. The CDR3 runs 11 residues. The CDR3 sequence: CASQTGPTQYF. The CDR3 region has the DNA TGTGCCAGCCAGACAGGACCGACCCAGTACTTC.

This chain links TRBV29-1 with TRBJ2-5; TRBD1 agrees at 11 bases. The CDR3 sequence is 14 residues long. V gave up 6 bases and J gave up 5 bases; unmatched junction bases: 8. Looked up from germline, CDR1 is SQVTM and CDR2 is ANQGSEA. CDR3 loop: CSVGRTGGAETQYF. The CDR3, as DNA: TGCAGCGTGGGTAGGACAGGGGGCGCGGAGACCCAGTACTTC.

This clonotype was counted many times. The chain has TRBV29-1 and TRBJ2-1, with D perhaps TRBD1 (5 bases). CDR1 is SQVTM and CDR2 is ANQGSEA in the germline V gene. V lost 8 bases to trimming and J lost 4 bases, with 9 bases between them. The CDR3 runs 11 residues. DNA for the CDR3: TGCAGCTCCCGACAGTACAATGAGCAGTTCTTC. This encodes CSSRQYNEQFF.

The sample holds many counts of this clonotype. The chain carries TRBV10-3 and TRBJ2-5; 11 bases align to TRBD2. Germline-derived CDR1 and CDR2 are ENHRY and SYGVKD. V shed 6 bases and J 1 base; nucleotides not matched to a gene: 4. The CDR3 spans 15 residues. CDR3 in amino acids: CAIRVLAGGQETQYF. The CDR3 DNA follows: TGTGCCATCAGGGTGCTAGCGGGGGGCCAAGAGACCCAGTACTTC.

The rearrangement uses TRBV7-8 and TRBJ2-1; 7 positions agree with TRBD2. CDR1 is SGHVS and CDR2 is FQNEAQ in the germline V gene. CDR3 length: 16 amino acids. V lost 2 bases to trimming and J lost 9 bases; unmatched junction nucleotides: 13. The CDR3 spells CASSLRVGGSYGEQFF. The CDR3 DNA is TGTGCCAGCAGCTTACGAGTGGGGGGGTCATACGGTGAGCAGTTCTTC.